This T cell receptor beta chain was sequenced in a study of human T cells and chemical hapten exposure. Findings and limits, study-wide: Controls formed significantly fewer large CDR3 similarity clusters than expanded TCRs did.

The CDR3 is 17 amino acids. Germline V lookup: CDR1 SGHVS, CDR2 FNYEAQ. V lost 0 bases to trimming and J lost 4 bases, with 17 bases between them. A word on this clonotype: Antigen specificity is unknown.

In the study's own analysis: TCR counts had a median of around 94,000 per sample and spanned roughly 20,000 to 690,600. MiXCR, applied by TCRdb to the RACE reads, yields one record per CDR3 protein. Clone size and V and J calls follow TCRdb, not the original study. The repertoire includes roughly 100,000 distinct CDR3 sequences, more than 10% of them detected once, and around 1.5% sits in the top ten. Time point given: pre-sensitization, week 0. The treatment was: therapeutic diphenylcyclopropenone sensitization with weekly scalp DPC. This sequence joins TRBV7-6 and TRBJ2-3; possibly TRBD2 for D (6 bases). The input for sequencing was whole blood, taken in connection with sensitization to the hapten diphenylcyclopropenone (DPC). This clonotype was obtained from a woman in her fifties or sixties with alopecia areata. Some clones in this sample may be carry-over from other donors' samples. This chain's CDR3 is CASSLAGGGVPSDTQYF. As DNA, the CDR3 is TGTGCCAGCAGCTTAGCGGGCGGCGGGGTTCCCTCAGATACGCAGTATTTT.